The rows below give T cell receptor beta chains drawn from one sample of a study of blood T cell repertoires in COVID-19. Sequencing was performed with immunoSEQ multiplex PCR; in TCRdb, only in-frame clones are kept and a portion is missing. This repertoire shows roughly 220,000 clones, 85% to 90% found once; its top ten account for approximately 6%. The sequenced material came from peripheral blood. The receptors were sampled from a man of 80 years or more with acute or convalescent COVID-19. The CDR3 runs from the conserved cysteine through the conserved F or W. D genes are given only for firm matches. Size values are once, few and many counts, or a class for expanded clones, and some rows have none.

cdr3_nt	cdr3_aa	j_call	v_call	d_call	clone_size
TGTGCCAGCAGTGTCGCGGGGAACACCGGGGAGCTGTTTTTT	CASSVAGNTGELFF	TRBJ2-2	TRBV6-4	.	once
TGTGCCAGCACTCCCCAAGAGACCCAGTACTTC	CASTPQETQYF	TRBJ2-5	TRBV2	.	once
TGTGCCAGCAGCTTGGACACGGGGTCCTACGAGCAGTACTTC	CASSLDTGSYEQYF	TRBJ2-7	TRBV5-4	.	.
TGTGCCAGCAGCGTAGTCCCAGGCGCCGGGGAGCTGTTTTTT	CASSVVPGAGELFF	TRBJ2-2	TRBV9	.	.
TGTGCCAGCAGTTTAACCGGGAACAACTATGGCTACACCTTC	CASSLTGNNYGYTF	TRBJ1-2	TRBV27	.	once
TGTGCCAGCAGCTTAGTAGTCGCTAGCGGGTCGACCGGGGAGCTGTTTTTT	CASSLVVASGSTGELFF	TRBJ2-2	TRBV11-3	TRBD2	.
TGTGCCAGTAGTCCCCTCGGTCAGCCCCAGCATTTT	CASSPLGQPQHF	TRBJ1-5	TRBV19	.	.
TGTGCCAGCAGTGAAGGGGCAGGGGGCCAGATAGGCTACACCTTC	CASSEGAGGQIGYTF	TRBJ1-2	TRBV6-1	TRBD1	.
TGTGCTAGTGGTTTGGGACACAGGGGTGGAGGCAATGAGCAGTTCTTC	CASGLGHRGGGNEQFF	TRBJ2-1	TRBV12-5	TRBD1	.
TGTGCCAGCCGCACTCCCGAAGCCCGATTACAGGGCTATGAAGCTTTCTTT	CASRTPEARLQGYEAFF	TRBJ1-1	TRBV27	.	.
TGCGCCAGCAGCAACGGACAGGGGACTGAAGCTTTCTTT	CASSNGQGTEAFF	TRBJ1-1	TRBV5-1	TRBD1	.
TGTGCCAGCAGTTTAGACTTAGAGCAGTTCTTC	CASSLDLEQFF	TRBJ2-1	TRBV12-3/TRBV12-4	.	few
TGTGCCAGCAGCCACGGGGGGACTGAAGCTTTCTTT	CASSHGGTEAFF	TRBJ1-1	TRBV11-3	.	.
TGTGCCAGCAGTTTATCGGGCCAGGGACTGGCAACTAATGAAAAACTGTTTTTT	CASSLSGQGLATNEKLFF	TRBJ1-4	TRBV27	.	.
TGTGCCAGCAGCCCTCTAGCCGGGAGCTCCTCCTACGAGCAGTACTTC	CASSPLAGSSSYEQYF	TRBJ2-7	TRBV7-8	.	.
TGTGCCAGTAGGGCCGGGACAGGAAACACCGGGGAGCTGTTTTTT	CASRAGTGNTGELFF	TRBJ2-2	TRBV19	TRBD1	few
TGTGCCTCCTCTCAGGCGAGAATTAATGAAAAACTGTTTTTT	CASSQARINEKLFF	TRBJ1-4	TRBV19	.	.
TGTGCCAGCAATATAGCGGGAATGACCGGGGAGCTGTTTTTT	CASNIAGMTGELFF	TRBJ2-2	TRBV6-6	TRBD2	.
TGTGCCAGCAGCGTCGGGACAGGCTCACCCACTGAAGCTTTCTTT	CASSVGTGSPTEAFF	TRBJ1-1	TRBV2	TRBD1	.
TGTGCCAGCAGTGACAGGGCCCACGAGCAGTACTTC	CASSDRAHEQYF	TRBJ2-7	TRBV28	TRBD1	.
TGTGCCAGCTCGTTAGCGGGGGGCTACAATGAGCAGTTCTTC	CASSLAGGYNEQFF	TRBJ2-1	TRBV6-6	TRBD2	once
TGTGCCAGCAGTATTACCGGGACTAGCGTAGTAGATACGCAGTATTTT	CASSITGTSVVDTQYF	TRBJ2-3	TRBV5-4	TRBD2	.
TGTGCCAGCAGTTCCGGGACAGGAGGCAATAATGAAAAACTGTTTTTT	CASSSGTGGNNEKLFF	TRBJ1-4	TRBV6-5	TRBD1	.
TGTGCCAGCAGTTTATTTAGCGGGGGATCCTACGAGCAGTACTTC	CASSLFSGGSYEQYF	TRBJ2-7	TRBV28	TRBD2	.
TGCGCCAGCAGCTCGCGGCGCTCTGAATACAATGAGCAGTTCTTC	CASSSRRSEYNEQFF	TRBJ2-1	TRBV5-1	.	.
TGTGCCAGCAGCCTCTACGGGATGCGGAGTGAAAAACTGTTTTTT	CASSLYGMRSEKLFF	TRBJ1-4	TRBV7-2	.	.
TGTGCCAGCAGTGAACTAGGCCAGCCCCAGCATTTT	CASSELGQPQHF	TRBJ1-5	TRBV6-1	.	.
TGTGCCAGCAGCTTAGCGTTGATGGCGAGCGGTTTTCAGGAGACCCAGTACTTC	CASSLALMASGFQETQYF	TRBJ2-5	TRBV7-8	.	.
TGTGCCAGCTCCCCGGCAGGGGTCGGCTACACCTTC	CASSPAGVGYTF	TRBJ1-2	TRBV18	.	.
TGTGCCAGTAGTGCCGTAGCGGGAGGGAGTACAGATACGCAGTATTTT	CASSAVAGGSTDTQYF	TRBJ2-3	TRBV19	TRBD2	once
TGTGCCAGCAGCCCTGGCGGGAGCAATCAGCCCCAGCATTTT	CASSPGGSNQPQHF	TRBJ1-5	TRBV9	.	.
TGTGCCAGCAGCTTAGCGCTAGGCACCTCTGGAAACACCATATATTTT	CASSLALGTSGNTIYF	TRBJ1-3	TRBV7-9	.	.
TGTGCCAGCAGCCGGGGGGGCGCAGGGCAGCCCCAGCATTTT	CASSRGGAGQPQHF	TRBJ1-5	TRBV3-1/TRBV3-2	.	.
TGCGCCAGCAGCCAAGATCGGACTAGCAGGACAGATACGCAGTATTTT	CASSQDRTSRTDTQYF	TRBJ2-3	TRBV4-1	TRBD2	.
TGCGCCAGCAGCCAACCGGGACAGGGGAATGAGCAGTTCTTC	CASSQPGQGNEQFF	TRBJ2-1	TRBV4-1	TRBD1	.
TGTGCCAGCAGCCCGAGGGGGGGATCGGAGACCCAGTACTTC	CASSPRGGSETQYF	TRBJ2-5	TRBV7-3	.	.
TGTGCCAGCACCCCGGGACATACCCGGGAGACCCAGTACTTC	CASTPGHTRETQYF	TRBJ2-5	TRBV28	.	once
TGTGCCAGCAGCTTCTTTCCCGGGACAGGGGACTCAGATACGCAGTATTTT	CASSFFPGTGDSDTQYF	TRBJ2-3	TRBV27	TRBD1	.
TGTGCCTGGAGTGCGGGGAGCTATGGCTACACCTTC	CAWSAGSYGYTF	TRBJ1-2	TRBV30	.	.
TGTGCCAGCAGTACAGGGGACAATAGGGAGACCCAGTACTTC	CASSTGDNRETQYF	TRBJ2-5	TRBV7-9	TRBD1	.
TGTGCCAGCTCACTATCGACAGGGGGGAATCAGCCCCAGCATTTT	CASSLSTGGNQPQHF	TRBJ1-5	TRBV18	TRBD1	.
TGTGCCACCCAAGACTCCCGTACGCAGTATTTT	CATQDSRTQYF	TRBJ2-3	TRBV15	.	.
TGTGCCAGCAGCTTAGTTGGGAAGGGGGATGAGCAGTTCTTC	CASSLVGKGDEQFF	TRBJ2-1	TRBV11-3	.	.
TGTGCCAGTAGGGAGTTGGCTAGCGGGAGCTTGGAGCAGTACTTC	CASRELASGSLEQYF	TRBJ2-7	TRBV19	TRBD2	.
TGCAGTGCTAGTCCAACGGACAGGGTGGGCTATGAGCAGTTCTTC	CSASPTDRVGYEQFF	TRBJ2-1	TRBV20-1	TRBD1	once
TGTGCCAGTACGGCCTTGGAGGGCGGGGAGCTGTTTTTT	CASTALEGGELFF	TRBJ2-2	TRBV19	.	.
TGTGCCAGCTCACCTGGGGGCGCGAATGAAAAACTGTTTTTT	CASSPGGANEKLFF	TRBJ1-4	TRBV18	.	.
TGCGCCAGCAGTGGAGGACTAGCGGGGCTCACCGGGGAGCTGTTTTTT	CASSGGLAGLTGELFF	TRBJ2-2	TRBV10-1	TRBD2	.
TGTGCCAGTAAGGGGGCGGGAAACACCGGGGAGCTGTTTTTT	CASKGAGNTGELFF	TRBJ2-2	TRBV19	.	.
TGTGCCAGCTCACCCCTGGTCAGCGGGAGAAGCTACGAGCAGTACTTC	CASSPLVSGRSYEQYF	TRBJ2-7	TRBV18	TRBD2	.